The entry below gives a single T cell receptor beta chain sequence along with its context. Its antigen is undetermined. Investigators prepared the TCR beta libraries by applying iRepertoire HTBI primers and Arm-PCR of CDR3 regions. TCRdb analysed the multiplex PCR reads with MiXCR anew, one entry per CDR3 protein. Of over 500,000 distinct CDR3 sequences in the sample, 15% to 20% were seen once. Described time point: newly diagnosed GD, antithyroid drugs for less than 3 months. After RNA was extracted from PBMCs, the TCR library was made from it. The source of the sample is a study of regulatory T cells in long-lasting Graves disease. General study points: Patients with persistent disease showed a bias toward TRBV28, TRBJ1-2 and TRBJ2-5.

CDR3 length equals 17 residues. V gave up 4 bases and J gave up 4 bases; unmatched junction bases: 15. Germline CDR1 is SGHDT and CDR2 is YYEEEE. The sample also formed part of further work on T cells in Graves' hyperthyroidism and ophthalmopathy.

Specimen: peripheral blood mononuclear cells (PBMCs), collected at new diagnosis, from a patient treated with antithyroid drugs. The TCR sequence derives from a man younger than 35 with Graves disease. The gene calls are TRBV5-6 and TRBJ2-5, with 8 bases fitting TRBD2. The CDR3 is CASSQATKREYRETQYF. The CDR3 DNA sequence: TGTGCCAGCAGCCAGGCGACGAAGCGGGAGTATCGAGAGACCCAGTACTTC.